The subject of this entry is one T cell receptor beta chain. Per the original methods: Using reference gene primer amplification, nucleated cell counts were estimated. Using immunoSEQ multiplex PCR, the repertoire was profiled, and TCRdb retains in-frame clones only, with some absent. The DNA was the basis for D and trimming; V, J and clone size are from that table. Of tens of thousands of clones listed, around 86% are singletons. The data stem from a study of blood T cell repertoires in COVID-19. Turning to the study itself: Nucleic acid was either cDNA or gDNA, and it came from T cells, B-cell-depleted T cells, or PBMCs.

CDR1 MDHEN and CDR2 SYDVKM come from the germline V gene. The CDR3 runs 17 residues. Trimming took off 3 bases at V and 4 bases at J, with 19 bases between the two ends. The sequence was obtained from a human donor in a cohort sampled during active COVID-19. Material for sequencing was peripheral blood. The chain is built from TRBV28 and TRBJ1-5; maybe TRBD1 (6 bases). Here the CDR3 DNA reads TGTGCCAGCAGTTTCGGGGGGGGACAAGGTGTAAATCAGCCCCAGCATTTT. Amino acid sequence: CASSFGGGQGVNQPQHF. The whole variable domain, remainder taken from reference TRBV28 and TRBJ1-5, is DVKVTQSSRYLVKRTGEKVFLECVQDMDHENMFWYRQDPGLGLRLIYFSYDVKMKEKGDIPEGYSVSREKKERFSLILESASTNQTSMYLCASSFGGGQGVNQPQHFGDGTRLSIL.